This TCR beta chain was retrieved from a study of glioma-infiltrating T cells. Findings and limits, study-wide: Very few CDR3 sequences were shared between tissue and blood. Non-neoplastic patients had below-expected tissue-blood divergence, while all gliomas exceeded expectation.

The iRepertoire nested amplicon-rescue multiplex PCR amplified TCR alpha and beta CDR3s from RNA. Input was 100-400 ng of tissue mRNA or PBMC total RNA. From the multiplex PCR reads, TCRdb called clonotypes with MiXCR, one entry per CDR3 protein. The sample includes around 170,000 distinct CDR3 sequences, around 40% of them seen just once. The CDR3 is 14 residues long. The V end lost 5 bases, the J end lost 5 bases, and 15 bases lay between the germline ends. Germline values: CDR1 SEHNR, CDR2 FQNEAQ (reference sequence). This clonotype was picked up many times. The antigen remains unidentified. The V and J genes are TRBV7-9 and TRBJ2-5; D might be TRBD2 (6 bases). Sequencing input: glioma tissue, nonneoplastic brain tissue, or PBMCs (not recorded which). This TCR was recovered from a human donor with low-grade glioma or glioblastoma, undergoing nonglioma brain surgery, or in good health (not recorded which). CDR3 sequence: CASSQGLWGETQYF. The CDR3 nucleotides read TGTGCCAGCAGCCAGGGACTTTGGGGGGAGACCCAGTACTTC.